This entry lists 22 T cell receptor beta chains sequenced from one sample in a study of shared clonotypes between healthy human individuals. Measured with immunoSEQ multiplex PCR; TCRdb has only the in-frame clones, and not every one. The table shows some 2,100,000 clones, with 90% to 97% occurring only once. The specimen sequenced was naive CD4+ T cells sorted from blood. Described subset: CD45RA+ positively selected. The receptor source for this set is a man aged 18-30 years in good health.

The chain is built from TRBV7-9 and TRBJ2-5; no firm D call. CDR1 and CDR2 (germline): SEHNR, FQNEAQ (reference sequence). This CDR3 contains 12 residues. V lost 5 bases and J lost 4, with 8 bases in between. Here the CDR3 reads CASSSQSETQYF. CDR3 DNA sequence: TGTGCCAGCAGCAGCCAGTCAGAGACCCAGTACTTC.

The J gene is TRBJ1-5, the V gene TRBV5-8; a weak D match, TRBD1 (6 bases). The V gene lost 2 bases and the J gene lost 4 bases, with 7 bases spanning the gap. The CDR3 is made up of 13 amino acids. Germline-derived CDR1 and CDR2 are SGHTS and YDEGEE. For the CDR3, the DNA is TGTGCCAGCAGCTTCGGACAGAATCAGCCCCAGCATTTT. Translating gives CASSFGQNQPQHF.

V and J are TRBV10-3 and TRBJ2-7, with a weak D call TRBD1 (6 bases). The CDR3 extends over 13 amino acids. Germline V gives CDR1 ENHRY, CDR2 SYGVKD. With 10 bases removed from V and 2 bases from J, the gap between germline ends came to 15 bases. In nucleotides, the CDR3 is TGTGCCAGCAGACAGGACAGACCCTACGAGCAGTACTTC. Translation: CASRQDRPYEQYF.

The chain joins TRBV4-3 to TRBJ2-3; D is unresolved. Deletions cut 2 bases from V and 5 bases from J, with 8 bases between. The CDR3 has 13 residues. The germline V gene has CDR1 LGHNA and CDR2 YSLEER. The CDR3: CASSQSSLDTQYF. The CDR3 DNA reads as TGCGCCAGCAGCCAATCTTCCCTAGATACGCAGTATTTT.

The chain joins TRBV6-5 to TRBJ2-7; D perhaps matches TRBD1 (6 bases). This CDR3 spans 15 amino acids. The V gene lost 7 bases and the J gene lost 3 bases, with 19 bases spanning the gap. Germline lookup yields CDR1 MNHEY and CDR2 SVGAGI. The CDR3 region is CASTPGAGEGYEQYF. CDR3 in DNA: TGTGCCAGCACCCCAGGGGCGGGCGAGGGCTACGAGCAGTACTTC.

This rearrangement joins TRBV11-3 to TRBJ2-1, with 11 nucleotides matching TRBD2. J lost 3 bases, V lost 5 bases, and 3 bases had no gene match. In germline, CDR1 is SGHNT, CDR2 YENEEA. This CDR3 spans 15 amino acids. The CDR3 region has the DNA TGTGCCAGCAGCATAGGGACTAGCGGCTACAATGAGCAGTTCTTC. It is translated as CASSIGTSGYNEQFF.

V usage is TRBV20-1 and J usage is TRBJ2-3, with no clear D. V dropped 0 bases and J dropped 7 bases, with 5 bases sitting between them. The CDR3 covers 11 residues. Germline lookup yields CDR1 DFQATT and CDR2 SNEGSKA (reference sequence). CDR3 region: CSARDINTQYF. The CDR3 nucleotides are TGCAGTGCTAGAGATATAAATACGCAGTATTTT.

The rearrangement joins TRBV6-5 to TRBJ1-2; D unresolved. The germline V and J ends were trimmed by 6 bases and 7 bases, with 12 bases remaining between them. Germline assignment: CDR1 MNHEY and CDR2 SVGAGI. The CDR3 totals 12 residues. The CDR3: CASSPGPSGYTF. CDR3 bases: TGTGCCAGCAGCCCAGGACCCTCTGGCTACACCTTC.

The chain has TRBV5-1 and TRBJ2-7, with D possibly TRBD1 on 5 matching bases. V was clipped by 5 bases and J by 6 bases, with 21 bases between them. CDR1 is SGHRS and CDR2 is YFSETQ in the germline V gene. The CDR3 is 15 amino acids. Here the CDR3 DNA reads TGCGCCAGCAGTTCGACTCCCTGGGGCAACGGCGAGCAGTACTTC. Translating it yields CASSSTPWGNGEQYF. Combining the CDR3 with reference TRBV5-1 and TRBJ2-7 gives the whole variable domain KAGVTQTPRYLIKTRGQQVTLSCSPISGHRSVSWYQQTPGQGLQFLFEYFSETQRNKGNFPGRFSGRQFSNSRSEMNVSTLELGDSALYLCASSSTPWGNGEQYFGPGTRLTVT.

In regard to this clone: Other DNA sequences within the sample encode an identical CDR3. The rearrangement links TRBV5-1 to TRBJ1-1, with D unresolved. V dropped 1 base and J dropped 2 bases, with 6 bases sitting between them. This CDR3 is 13 amino acids long. Germline V gene sequence: CDR1 SGHRS, CDR2 YFSETQ. In nucleotides, the CDR3 is TGCGCCAGCAGCTTGCAGGAAAACACTGAAGCTTTCTTT. Protein: CASSLQENTEAFF.

The V call is TRBV7-9, the J call TRBJ2-2, with 8 bases identical to TRBD1. Germline V gives CDR1 SEHNR, CDR2 FQNEAQ (reference sequence). V trimming: 3 bases; J trimming: 4 bases; junction bases outside the gene matches: 7. The CDR3 is 16 residues long. CDR3 bases: TGTGCCAGCAGCTTGACCGGGACAGGTCGCACCGGGGAGCTGTTTTTT. This codes for CASSLTGTGRTGELFF. Full variable domain (rest looked up from reference TRBV7-9 and TRBJ2-2): DTGVSQNPRHKITKRGQNVTFRCDPISEHNRLYWYRQTLGQGPEFLTYFQNEAQLEKSRLLSDRFSAERPKGSFSTLEIQRTEQGDSAMYLCASSLTGTGRTGELFFGEGSRLTVL.

The CDR3 sequence is CASSQDRWEQYF. CDR3 DNA: TGCGCCAGCAGCCAGGACAGGTGGGAGCAGTACTTC. V is TRBV5-1 and J is TRBJ2-7; TRBD1 aligns across 7 bases. The germline V gene encodes CDR1 SGHRS and CDR2 YFSETQ. CDR3 length: 12 residues. V shed 4 bases and J 7 bases; nucleotides not matched to a gene: 5.

The V gene is TRBV10-3, the J gene TRBJ2-5, with a tentative D call TRBD1 (5 bases). The V end lost 2 bases, the J end lost 5 bases, and 9 bases lay between the germline ends. The germline CDR1 and CDR2 sequences are ENHRY and SYGVKD. This CDR3 spans 13 amino acids. The CDR3 bases are TGTGCCATCAGTGAGATGGGGCGGGAGACCCAGTACTTC. Protein product: CAISEMGRETQYF.

This clone was found once. This rearrangement joins TRBV2 to TRBJ1-4; perhaps TRBD1 as D (5 bases). In germline, CDR1 is SNHLY, CDR2 FYNNEI. CDR3 size: 12 residues. V was trimmed by 8 bases and J by 6 bases, leaving 10 bases between them. CDR3 nucleotide sequence: TGTGCCAGCCGCAGGGAAGATGAAAAACTGTTTTTT. Translation gives CASRREDEKLFF.

This chain joins TRBV27 and TRBJ2-1; D unresolved. V lost 4 bases and J lost 5, with 18 bases in between. Germline V lookup: CDR1 MNHEY, CDR2 SMNVEV (reference sequence). This CDR3 is built from 16 residues. CDR3 in amino acids: CASSSLGLGKNNEQFF. For the CDR3, the DNA is TGTGCCAGCAGTTCCCTAGGTTTAGGGAAAAACAATGAGCAGTTCTTC.

J is TRBJ2-1 and V is TRBV5-1; 12 nucleotides align to TRBD2. The CDR3 covers 14 residues. J gave up 6 bases and V 4 bases, and 2 bases lay outside the gene matches. Germline V gene sequence: CDR1 SGHRS, CDR2 YFSETQ. CDR3: CASSRTSGINEQFF. The CDR3 DNA is TGCGCCAGCAGCCGGACTAGCGGGATCAATGAGCAGTTCTTC.

The chain has TRBV7-9 and TRBJ2-1, with D unclear. Germline CDR1 reads SEHNR; CDR2 reads FQNEAQ (reference sequence). Trimming removed 6 bases from V and 9 bases from J, with 9 bases in between. This CDR3 has 11 amino acids. Here the CDR3 reads CASRLLGEQFF. In nucleotides, the CDR3 is TGTGCCAGCAGACTTCTCGGTGAGCAGTTCTTC.

The chain recombines TRBV10-3 with TRBJ2-5; 7 bases agree with TRBD1. Looked up from germline, CDR1 is ENHRY and CDR2 is SYGVKD. This CDR3 is built from 15 residues. The J segment lost 1 base and the V segment lost 0 bases, leaving 2 bases of the junction unmatched. CDR3 bases: TGTGCCATCAGTGAGTCCCGGACAGGCCAAGAGACCCAGTACTTC. It specifies CAISESRTGQETQYF.

This clone showed up just once. The J gene is TRBJ2-2, the V gene TRBV28, with 13 bases fitting TRBD2. CDR3 size: 16 residues. V lost 6 bases to trimming and J lost 4 bases; unmatched junction nucleotides: 5. The germline gives CDR1 MDHEN, CDR2 SYDVKM. The CDR3 is CASSSTSGGATGELFF. CDR3 nucleotides: TGTGCCAGCAGCTCCACTAGCGGGGGGGCCACCGGGGAGCTGTTTTTT.

This chain connects TRBV5-4 to TRBJ2-3; 7 bases align to TRBD2. The CDR3 consists of 14 residues. Germline assignment: CDR1 SGHNT and CDR2 YYREEE (reference sequence). The V gene end was trimmed by 3 bases and the J gene end by 4 bases; junction bases not matched to a gene: 5. The chain's CDR3 is CASSSRTSSDTQYF. DNA for the CDR3: TGTGCCAGCAGCTCCCGGACTAGTTCAGATACGCAGTATTTT.

The chain joins TRBV6-6 to TRBJ1-2, with D perhaps matching TRBD1 (6 bases). The V gene's germline CDR1 is MNHNY and CDR2 SVGAGI (reference sequence). The CDR3 spans 15 residues. The germline V and J ends were trimmed by 0 bases and 4 bases, with 12 bases remaining between them. As DNA, the CDR3 is TGTGCCAGCAGTTACTCAGGGGGTCCTTCCTATGGCTACACCTTC. It specifies CASSYSGGPSYGYTF.

As regards this clone: Other nucleotide sequences in the sample specify the same CDR3. This rearrangement joins TRBV18 to TRBJ1-1; 10 positions match TRBD1. V shed 3 bases, J shed 0 bases, and the junction held 1 base outside the gene matches. The germline V gene encodes CDR1 KGHSH and CDR2 LQKENI. This CDR3 contains 15 residues. The CDR3 DNA sequence: TGTGCCAGCTCACCGGGACAGGGGTTGAACACTGAAGCTTTCTTT. Its translation: CASSPGQGLNTEAFF.